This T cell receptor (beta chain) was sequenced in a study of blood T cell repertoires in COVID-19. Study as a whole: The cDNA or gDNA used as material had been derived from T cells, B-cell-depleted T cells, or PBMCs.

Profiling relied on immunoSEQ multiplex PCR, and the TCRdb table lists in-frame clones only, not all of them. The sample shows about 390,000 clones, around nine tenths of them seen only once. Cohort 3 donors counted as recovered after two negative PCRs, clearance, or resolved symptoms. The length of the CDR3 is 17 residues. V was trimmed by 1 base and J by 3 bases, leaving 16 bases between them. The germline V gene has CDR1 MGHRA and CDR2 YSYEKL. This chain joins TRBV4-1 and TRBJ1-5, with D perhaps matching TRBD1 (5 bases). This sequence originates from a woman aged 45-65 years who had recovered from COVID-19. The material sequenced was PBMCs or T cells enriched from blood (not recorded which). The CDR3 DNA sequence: TGCGCCAGCAGCCAAGTCGTCGGGGGAGGCGCCAATCAGCCCCAGCATTTT. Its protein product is CASSQVVGGGANQPQHF.